This entry features one T cell receptor (beta chain) sequence. Its antigen is undetermined. In the PCR, 60 Vbeta and 13 Jbeta primers were used. The data were produced by immunoSEQ multiplex PCR, yet TCRdb's version contains in-frame clones alone and is incomplete. The repertoire holds roughly 190,000 clones, with around 62% as singletons. The source of the sample is a study of cytomegalovirus exposure and HLA in healthy donors. Study as a whole: Membership in the Caucasian-associated ancestry cluster was found for 81% of approximately 380 genotyped donors. General observations from the study: Indistinguishable V segments, including TRBV6-2 and TRBV6-3, were excluded.

After removal of 4 bases from V and 1 base from J, the junction contained 7 bases not matched to a gene. Germline CDR1 MDHEN, CDR2 SYDVKM. This CDR3 has 15 amino acids. Sequencing used PBMCs. This TCR was recovered from a man between 40 and 49 years old in good health and CMV-seronegative. J is TRBJ2-7 and V is TRBV28; 7 bases fit TRBD2. The CDR3 DNA sequence: TGTGCCAGCAGTTCGCCGAGCGGGATGTCCTACGAGCAGTACTTC. It encodes CASSSPSGMSYEQYF.